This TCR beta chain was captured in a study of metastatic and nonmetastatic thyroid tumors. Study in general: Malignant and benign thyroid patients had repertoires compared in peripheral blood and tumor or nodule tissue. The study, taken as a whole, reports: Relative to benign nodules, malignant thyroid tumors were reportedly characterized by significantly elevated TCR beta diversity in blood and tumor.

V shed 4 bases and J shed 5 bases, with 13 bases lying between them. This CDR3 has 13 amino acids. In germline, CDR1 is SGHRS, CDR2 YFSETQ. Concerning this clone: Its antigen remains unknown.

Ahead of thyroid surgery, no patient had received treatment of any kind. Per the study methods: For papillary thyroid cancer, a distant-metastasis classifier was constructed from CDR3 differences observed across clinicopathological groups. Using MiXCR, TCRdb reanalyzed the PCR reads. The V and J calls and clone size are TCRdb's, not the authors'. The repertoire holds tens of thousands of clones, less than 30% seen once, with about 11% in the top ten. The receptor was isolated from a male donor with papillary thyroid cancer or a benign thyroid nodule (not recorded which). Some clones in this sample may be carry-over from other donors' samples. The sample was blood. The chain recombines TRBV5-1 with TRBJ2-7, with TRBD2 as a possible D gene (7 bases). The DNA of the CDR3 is TGCGCCAGCAGCCTGGTAGGGGGGGACGAGCAGTACTTC. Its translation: CASSLVGGDEQYF.